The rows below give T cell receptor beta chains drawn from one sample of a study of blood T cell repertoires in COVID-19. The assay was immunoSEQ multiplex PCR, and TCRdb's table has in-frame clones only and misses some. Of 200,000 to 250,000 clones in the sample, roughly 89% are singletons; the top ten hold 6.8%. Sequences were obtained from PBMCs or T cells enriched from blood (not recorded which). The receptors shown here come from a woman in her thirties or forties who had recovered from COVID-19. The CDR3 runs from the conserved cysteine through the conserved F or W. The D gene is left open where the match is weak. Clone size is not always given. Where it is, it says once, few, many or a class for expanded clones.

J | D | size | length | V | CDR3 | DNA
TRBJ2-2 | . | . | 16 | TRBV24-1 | CATSDPTRPDTGELFF | TGTGCCACCAGTGACCCGACAAGGCCTGACACCGGGGAGCTGTTTTTT
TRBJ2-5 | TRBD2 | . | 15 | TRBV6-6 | CASSWTSGNQETQYF | TGTGCCAGCAGTTGGACTAGCGGGAACCAAGAGACCCAGTACTTC
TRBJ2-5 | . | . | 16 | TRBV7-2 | CASSPSLGALPETQYF | TGTGCCAGCAGCCCCAGCCTAGGGGCCCTCCCGGAGACCCAGTACTTC
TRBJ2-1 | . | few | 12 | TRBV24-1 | CATSDEKREQFF | TGTGCCACCAGTGATGAAAAGCGTGAGCAGTTCTTC
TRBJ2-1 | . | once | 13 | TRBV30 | CAWSVGQDNEQFF | TGTGCCTGGAGTGTGGGACAAGACAATGAGCAGTTCTTC
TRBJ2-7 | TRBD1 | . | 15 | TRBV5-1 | CASSPGTAKGHEQYF | TGCGCCAGCAGCCCCGGGACAGCTAAAGGCCACGAGCAGTACTTC
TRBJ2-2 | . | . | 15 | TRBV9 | CASTTRELNTGELFF | TGTGCCAGCACAACTCGAGAGTTGAACACCGGGGAGCTGTTTTTT
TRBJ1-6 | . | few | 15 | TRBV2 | CASTAGQRSNSPLHF | TGTGCCAGCACCGCGGGGCAGAGGTCGAATTCACCCCTCCACTTT
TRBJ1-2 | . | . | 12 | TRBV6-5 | CASRFRDTGYTF | TGTGCCAGCAGGTTTAGGGACACAGGCTACACCTTC
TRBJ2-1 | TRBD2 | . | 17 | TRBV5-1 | CASSVALGTSGPNEQFF | TGCGCCAGCAGCGTTGCCCTTGGGACTAGCGGGCCTAATGAGCAGTTCTTC
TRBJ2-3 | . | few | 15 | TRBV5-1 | CASSPDYLSPDTQYF | TGCGCCAGCAGCCCGGACTACCTGAGCCCCGATACGCAGTATTTT
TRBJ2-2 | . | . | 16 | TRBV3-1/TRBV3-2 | CASSQPLASNTGELFF | TGTGCCAGCAGCCAACCCCTAGCGTCGAACACCGGGGAGCTGTTTTTT
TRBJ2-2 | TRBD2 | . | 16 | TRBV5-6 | CASTRLAGILTGELFF | TGTGCCAGCACCCGACTAGCGGGCATCCTCACCGGGGAGCTGTTTTTT
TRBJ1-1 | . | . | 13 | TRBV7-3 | CASRSTANTEAFF | TGTGCCAGCAGGTCGACAGCGAACACTGAAGCTTTCTTT
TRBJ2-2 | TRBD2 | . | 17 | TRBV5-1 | CASSLSLAGVKTGELFF | TGCGCCAGCAGCTTATCACTAGCGGGAGTAAAGACCGGGGAGCTGTTTTTT
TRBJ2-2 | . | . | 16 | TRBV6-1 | CASSERGRGATGELFF | TGTGCCAGCAGTGAAAGGGGGAGGGGTGCAACCGGGGAGCTGTTTTTT
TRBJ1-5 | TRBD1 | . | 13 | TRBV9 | CASGDRSNQPQHF | TGTGCCAGCGGGGACAGGAGCAATCAGCCCCAGCATTTT
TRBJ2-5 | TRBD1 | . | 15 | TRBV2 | CASSDSGGRIEGQYF | TGTGCCAGCAGTGACTCAGGGGGCAGGATAGAGGGCCAGTACTTC
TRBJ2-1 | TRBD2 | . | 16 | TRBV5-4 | CASSSVGGRMENEQFF | TGTGCCAGCAGCTCCGTGGGCGGGAGAATGGAAAATGAGCAGTTCTTC
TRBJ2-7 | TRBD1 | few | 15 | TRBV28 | CASSLRDRGRDEQYF | TGTGCCAGCAGTTTACGGGACAGGGGAAGGGACGAGCAGTACTTC
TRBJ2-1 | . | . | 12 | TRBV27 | CASSSYDNEQFF | TGTGCCAGCAGTTCCTACGACAATGAGCAGTTCTTC
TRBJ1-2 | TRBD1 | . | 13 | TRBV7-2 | CASSFRGHYGYTF | TGTGCCAGCAGCTTCAGGGGGCACTATGGCTACACCTTC
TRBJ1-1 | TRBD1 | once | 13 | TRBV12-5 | CASAGGAYTEAFF | TGTGCTAGTGCAGGGGGCGCATACACTGAAGCTTTCTTT